This entry lists 4 T cell receptor beta chains sequenced from one sample in a study of T cell changes during pregnancy in multiple sclerosis. Some clones are missing from TCRdb's copy, which holds only in-frame ones; the method was immunoSEQ multiplex PCR. The sample has around 92,000 clones, under 95% seen once. The sequencing used peripheral blood, collected after pregnancy. The receptor source for this set is a female donor with multiple sclerosis, enrolled in a pregnancy study.

The chain joins TRBV4-1 to TRBJ1-2, with TRBD1 matching 7 bases. Germline CDR1 MGHRA, CDR2 YSYEKL. This CDR3 is 16 amino acids long. The ends lost 1 base at V and 7 bases at J; junction bases unmatched: 12. Here the CDR3 DNA reads TGCGCCAGCAGCCAAGTAACAGGGGATTTTATGATTGGCTACACCTTC. Its translation: CASSQVTGDFMIGYTF.

The chain combines TRBV29-1 with TRBJ2-7; TRBD2 matches 7 bases. V shed 5 bases and J 0 bases; nucleotides not matched to a gene: 4. The germline V gene encodes CDR1 SQVTM and CDR2 ANQGSEA. This CDR3 spans 13 amino acids. The CDR3 sequence: CSVTLADSYEQYF. The CDR3 DNA follows: TGCAGCGTTACCCTAGCGGACTCCTACGAGCAGTACTTC.

CDR3 protein: CASSESPQGVETQYF. The CDR3 region has the DNA TGTGCCAGCAGTGAATCCCCGCAGGGCGTAGAGACCCAGTACTTC. The chain joins TRBV25-1 to TRBJ2-5; tentatively, D is TRBD1 (5 bases). This CDR3 is 15 amino acids long. Trimming removed 1 base from V and 4 bases from J, with 13 bases in between. From germline, CDR1 is MGHDK and CDR2 SYGVNS.

The V and J genes are TRBV11-1 and TRBJ2-2, with a possible D match to TRBD2 (6 bases). The CDR3 totals 16 residues. V was cut by 5 bases and J by 1 base, with 14 bases left in between. Germline loops: CDR1 SGHAT, CDR2 FQDESV (reference sequence). The CDR3 reads CASSPRLVMNTGELFF. CDR3 DNA: TGTGCCAGCAGCCCCCGACTAGTAATGAACACCGGGGAGCTGTTTTTT. The whole variable domain, filled in from reference TRBV11-1 and TRBJ2-2, reads EAEVAQSPRYKITEKSQAVAFWCDPISGHATLYWYRQILGQGPELLVQFQDESVVDDSQLPKDRFSAERLKGVDSTLKIQPAELGDSAMYLCASSPRLVMNTGELFFGEGSRLTVL.